This TCR beta chain derives from a study of regulatory T cells in long-lasting Graves disease. Across the whole study: Persistence in Graves' disease required over 5 years of antithyroid drugs plus positive TSH receptor antibodies. Study-wide results and caveats: Persistent disease favored TRBV28, TRBJ1-2 and TRBJ2-5.

This clonotype came up many times. Its antigen is undetermined. Building of the TCR beta libraries involved iRepertoire HTBI primers and Arm-PCR of CDR3 regions. TCRdb fed the multiplex PCR reads into MiXCR, producing one record per CDR3 protein. This repertoire shows around 400,000 distinct CDR3 sequences, around 20% found once; its top ten account for more than 13%. CDR3 length: 9 amino acids. The V end lost 8 bases, the J end lost 7 bases, and 8 bases lay between the germline ends. Germline values: CDR1 DFQATT, CDR2 SNEGSKA (reference sequence). As for time point: persistent/refractory GD, antithyroid drugs over 5 years with positive TRAb. There was RNA extracted from PBMCs, and the TCR library was made from it. EDTA tubes were used for drawing around 8.2 milliliters of peripheral blood.

The receptor comes from a female donor with Graves disease. This specimen consisted of peripheral blood mononuclear cells (PBMCs), obtained when the disease was refractory, from a patient treated with antithyroid drugs. The gene calls are TRBV20-1 and TRBJ2-5; D is unresolved. CDR3 protein: CSPGGTQYF. CDR3 DNA sequence: TGCAGTCCAGGCGGGACCCAGTACTTC.